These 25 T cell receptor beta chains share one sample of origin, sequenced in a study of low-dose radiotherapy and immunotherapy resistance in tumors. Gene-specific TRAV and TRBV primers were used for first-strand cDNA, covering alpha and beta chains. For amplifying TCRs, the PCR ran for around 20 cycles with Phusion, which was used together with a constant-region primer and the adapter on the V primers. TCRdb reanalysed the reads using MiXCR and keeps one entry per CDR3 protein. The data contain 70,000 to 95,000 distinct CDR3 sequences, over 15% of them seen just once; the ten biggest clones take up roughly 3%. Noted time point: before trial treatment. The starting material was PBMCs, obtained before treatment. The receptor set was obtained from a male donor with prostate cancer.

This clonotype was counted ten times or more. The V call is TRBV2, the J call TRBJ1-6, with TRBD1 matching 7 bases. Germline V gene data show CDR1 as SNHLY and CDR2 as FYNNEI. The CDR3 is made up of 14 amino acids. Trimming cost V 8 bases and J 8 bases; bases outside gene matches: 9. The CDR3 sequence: CASGATGPDSPLHF. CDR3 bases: TGTGCCAGCGGCGCGACAGGGCCTGATTCACCCCTCCACTTT.

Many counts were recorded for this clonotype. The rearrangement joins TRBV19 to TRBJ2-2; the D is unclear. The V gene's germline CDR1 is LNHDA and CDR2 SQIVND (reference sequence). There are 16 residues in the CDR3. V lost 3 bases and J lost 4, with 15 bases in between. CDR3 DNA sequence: TGTGCCAGTAGTATGGGTGTGCTGTTGGGCACCGGGGAGCTGTTTTTT. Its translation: CASSMGVLLGTGELFF.

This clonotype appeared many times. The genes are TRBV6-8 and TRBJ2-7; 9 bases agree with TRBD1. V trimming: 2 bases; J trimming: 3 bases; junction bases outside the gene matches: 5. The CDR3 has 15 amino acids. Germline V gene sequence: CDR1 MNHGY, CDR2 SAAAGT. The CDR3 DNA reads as TGTGCCAGCAGTTACACAGGGACAGGGATCTACGAGCAGTACTTC. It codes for CASSYTGTGIYEQYF.

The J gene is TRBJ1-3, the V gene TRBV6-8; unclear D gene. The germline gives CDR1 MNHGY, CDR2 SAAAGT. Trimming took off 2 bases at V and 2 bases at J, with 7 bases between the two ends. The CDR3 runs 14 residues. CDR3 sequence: CASSYREAGNTIYF. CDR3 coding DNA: TGTGCCAGCAGTTACAGGGAAGCTGGAAACACCATATATTTT.

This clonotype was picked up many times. The CDR3 sequence is CASSLVGGEASTDTQYF. The CDR3 DNA reads as TGTGCCAGCAGCTTAGTTGGGGGAGAGGCTAGCACAGATACGCAGTATTTT. The genes are TRBV11-2 and TRBJ2-3, with D perhaps being TRBD1 or TRBD2 (5 bases each). The CDR3 spans 17 residues. Germline CDR1 and CDR2: SGHAT and FQNNGV. V lost 1 base to trimming and J lost 0 bases, with 14 bases between them. The full variable domain, completed using reference TRBV11-2 and TRBJ2-3, is EAGVAQSPRYKIIEKRQSVAFWCNPISGHATLYWYQQILGQGPKLLIQFQNNGVVDDSQLPKDRFSAERLKGVDSTLKIQPAKLEDSAVYLCASSLVGGEASTDTQYFGPGTRLTVL.

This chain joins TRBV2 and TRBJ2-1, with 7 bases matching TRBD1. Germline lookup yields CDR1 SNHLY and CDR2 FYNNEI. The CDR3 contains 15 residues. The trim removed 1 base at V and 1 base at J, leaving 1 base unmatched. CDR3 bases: TGTGCCAGCAGTGAAGAACAGGGGTCCTACAATGAGCAGTTCTTC. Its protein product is CASSEEQGSYNEQFF.

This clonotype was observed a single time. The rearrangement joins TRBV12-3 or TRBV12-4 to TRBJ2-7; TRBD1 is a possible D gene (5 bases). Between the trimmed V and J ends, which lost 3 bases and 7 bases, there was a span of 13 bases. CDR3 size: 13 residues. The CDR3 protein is CASSFGVAGEQYF. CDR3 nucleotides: TGTGCCAGCAGTTTTGGAGTAGCAGGGGAGCAGTACTTC.

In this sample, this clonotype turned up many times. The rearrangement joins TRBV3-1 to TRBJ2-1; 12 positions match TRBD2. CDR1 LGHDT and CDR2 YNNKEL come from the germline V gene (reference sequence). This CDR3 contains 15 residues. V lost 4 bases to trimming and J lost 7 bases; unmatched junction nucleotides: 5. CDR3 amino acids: CASSPTSGGKNEQFF. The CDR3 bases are TGTGCCAGCAGCCCGACTAGCGGGGGTAAAAATGAGCAGTTCTTC.

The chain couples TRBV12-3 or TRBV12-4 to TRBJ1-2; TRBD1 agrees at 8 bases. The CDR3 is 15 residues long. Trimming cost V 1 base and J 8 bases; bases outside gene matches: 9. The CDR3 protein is CASSLVDQGASGYTF. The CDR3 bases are TGTGCCAGCAGTTTAGTGGATCAGGGGGCCTCAGGCTACACCTTC.

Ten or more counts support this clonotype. CDR3 sequence reads: CASSDYAVGLAGGQDEQFF. The CDR3 region has the DNA TGTGCCAGCAGTGATTACGCGGTTGGACTAGCGGGGGGGCAAGATGAGCAGTTCTTC. The rearrangement uses TRBV6-1 and TRBJ2-1; 15 nucleotides align to TRBD2. In germline, CDR1 is MNHNS, CDR2 SASEGT. The J segment lost 8 bases and the V segment lost 3 bases, leaving 14 bases of the junction unmatched. CDR3 size: 19 residues.

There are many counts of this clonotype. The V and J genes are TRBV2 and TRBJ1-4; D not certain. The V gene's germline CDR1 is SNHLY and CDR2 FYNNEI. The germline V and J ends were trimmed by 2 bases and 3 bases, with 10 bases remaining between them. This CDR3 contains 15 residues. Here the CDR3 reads CASSESPGANEKLFF. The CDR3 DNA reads TGTGCCAGCAGTGAATCCCCTGGGGCTAATGAAAAACTGTTTTTT.

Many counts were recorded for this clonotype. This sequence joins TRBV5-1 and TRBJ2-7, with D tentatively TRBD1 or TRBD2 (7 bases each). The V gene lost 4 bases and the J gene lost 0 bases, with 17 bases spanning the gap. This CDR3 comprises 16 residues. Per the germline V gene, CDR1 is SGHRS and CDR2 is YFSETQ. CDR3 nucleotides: TGCGCCAGCAGCAGGCGGGGAGGGGACAGCTCCTACGAGCAGTACTTC. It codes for CASSRRGGDSSYEQYF. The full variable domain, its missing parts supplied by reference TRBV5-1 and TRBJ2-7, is KAGVTQTPRYLIKTRGQQVTLSCSPISGHRSVSWYQQTPGQGLQFLFEYFSETQRNKGNFPGRFSGRQFSNSRSEMNVSTLELGDSALYLCASSRRGGDSSYEQYFGPGTRLTVT.

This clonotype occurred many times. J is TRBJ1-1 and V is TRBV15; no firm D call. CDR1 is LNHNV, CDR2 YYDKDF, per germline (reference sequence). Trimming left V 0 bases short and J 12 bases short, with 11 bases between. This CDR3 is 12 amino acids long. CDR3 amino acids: CATSRDAGITFF. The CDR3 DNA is TGTGCCACCAGCAGAGATGCGGGGATAACTTTCTTT.

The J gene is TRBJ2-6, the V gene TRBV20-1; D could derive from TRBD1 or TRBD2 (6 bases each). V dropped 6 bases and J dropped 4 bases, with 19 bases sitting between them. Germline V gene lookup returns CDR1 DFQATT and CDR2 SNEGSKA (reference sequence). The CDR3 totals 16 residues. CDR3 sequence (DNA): TGCAGTGCCCGAGCCGGGGGCGCGACCGGGGCCAACGTCCTGACTTTC. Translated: CSARAGGATGANVLTF.

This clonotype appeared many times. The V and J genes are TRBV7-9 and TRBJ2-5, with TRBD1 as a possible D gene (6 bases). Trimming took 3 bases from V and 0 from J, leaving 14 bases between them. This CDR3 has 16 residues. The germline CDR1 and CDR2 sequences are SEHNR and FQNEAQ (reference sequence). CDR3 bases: TGTGCCAGCAGCTTTCCGGACAGCTCCGACCAAGAGACCCAGTACTTC. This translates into CASSFPDSSDQETQYF.

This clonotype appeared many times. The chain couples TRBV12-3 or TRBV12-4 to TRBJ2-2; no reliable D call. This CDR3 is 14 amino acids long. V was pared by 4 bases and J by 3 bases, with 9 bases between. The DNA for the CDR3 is TGTGCCAGCAGTTCTGGACCAGACACCGGGGAGCTGTTTTTT. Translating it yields CASSSGPDTGELFF.

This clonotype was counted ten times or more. The CDR3 loop reads CASRGDRTNTGELFF. The CDR3 DNA reads as TGTGCCAGCAGGGGTGACAGGACGAACACCGGGGAGCTGTTTTTT. V and J are TRBV14 and TRBJ2-2; possibly TRBD1 for D (6 bases). The V and J ends lost 6 bases and 0 bases respectively, with 11 bases between them. Germline V gives CDR1 SGHDN, CDR2 FVKESK. The CDR3 has 15 residues.

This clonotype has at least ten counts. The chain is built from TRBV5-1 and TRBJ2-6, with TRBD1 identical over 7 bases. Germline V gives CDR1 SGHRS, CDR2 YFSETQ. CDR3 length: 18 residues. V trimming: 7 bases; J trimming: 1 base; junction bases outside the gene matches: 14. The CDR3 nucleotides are TGCGCCAGCTCCCCGACAGGGACCTCCTTTTCTGGGGCCAACGTCCTGACTTTC. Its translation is CASSPTGTSFSGANVLTF. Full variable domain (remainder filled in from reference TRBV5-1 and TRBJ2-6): KAGVTQTPRYLIKTRGQQVTLSCSPISGHRSVSWYQQTPGQGLQFLFEYFSETQRNKGNFPGRFSGRQFSNSRSEMNVSTLELGDSALYLCASSPTGTSFSGANVLTFGAGSRLTVL.

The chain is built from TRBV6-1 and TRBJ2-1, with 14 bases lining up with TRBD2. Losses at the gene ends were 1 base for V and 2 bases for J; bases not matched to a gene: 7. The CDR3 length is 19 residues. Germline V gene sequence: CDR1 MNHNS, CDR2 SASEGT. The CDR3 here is CASSEERGLAGVPYNEQFF. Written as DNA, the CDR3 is TGTGCCAGCAGTGAAGAGAGGGGACTAGCGGGGGTCCCCTACAATGAGCAGTTCTTC.

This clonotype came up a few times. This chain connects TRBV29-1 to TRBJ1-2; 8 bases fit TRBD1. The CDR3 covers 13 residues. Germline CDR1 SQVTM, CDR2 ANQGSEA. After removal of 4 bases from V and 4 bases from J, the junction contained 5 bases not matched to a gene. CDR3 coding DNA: TGCAGCGTTGTGGGGACAGGCATCTATGGCTACACCTTC. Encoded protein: CSVVGTGIYGYTF.

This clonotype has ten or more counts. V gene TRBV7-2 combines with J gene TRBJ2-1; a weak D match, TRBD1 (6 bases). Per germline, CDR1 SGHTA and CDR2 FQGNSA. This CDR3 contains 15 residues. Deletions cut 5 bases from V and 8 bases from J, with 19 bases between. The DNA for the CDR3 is TGTGCCAGCAGCCCCCGGGACAAGGGAAGTCATGAGCAGTTCTTC. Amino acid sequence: CASSPRDKGSHEQFF. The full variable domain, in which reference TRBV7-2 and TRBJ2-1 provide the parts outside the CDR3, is GAGVSQSPSNKVTEKGKDVELRCDPISGHTALYWYRQSLGQGLEFLIYFQGNSAPDKSGLPSDRFSAERTGGSVSTLTIQRTQQEDSAVYLCASSPRDKGSHEQFFGPGTRLTVL.

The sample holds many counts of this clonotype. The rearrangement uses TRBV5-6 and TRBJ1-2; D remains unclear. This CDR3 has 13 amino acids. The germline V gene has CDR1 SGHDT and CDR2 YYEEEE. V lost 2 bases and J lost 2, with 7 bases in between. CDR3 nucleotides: TGTGCCAGCAGCTTAAGACAAAACTATGGCTACACCTTC. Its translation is CASSLRQNYGYTF. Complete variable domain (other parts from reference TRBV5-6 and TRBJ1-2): DAGVTQSPTHLIKTRGQQVTLRCSPKSGHDTVSWYQQALGQGPQFIFQYYEEEERQRGNFPDRFSGHQFPNYSSELNVNALLLGDSALYLCASSLRQNYGYTFGSGTRLTVV.

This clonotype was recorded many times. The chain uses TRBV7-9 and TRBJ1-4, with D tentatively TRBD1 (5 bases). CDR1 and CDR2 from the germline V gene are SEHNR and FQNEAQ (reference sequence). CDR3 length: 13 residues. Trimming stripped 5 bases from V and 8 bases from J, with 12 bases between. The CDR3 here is CASSPRSGEKLFF. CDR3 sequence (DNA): TGTGCCAGCAGCCCAAGGTCAGGGGAAAAACTGTTTTTT.

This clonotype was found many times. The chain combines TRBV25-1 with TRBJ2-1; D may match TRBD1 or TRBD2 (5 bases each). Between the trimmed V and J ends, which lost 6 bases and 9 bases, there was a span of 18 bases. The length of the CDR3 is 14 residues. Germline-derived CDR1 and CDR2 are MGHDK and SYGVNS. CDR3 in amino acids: CASSGASPFSEQFF. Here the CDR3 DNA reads TGTGCCAGCAGCGGGGCATCCCCCTTTTCTGAGCAGTTCTTC.

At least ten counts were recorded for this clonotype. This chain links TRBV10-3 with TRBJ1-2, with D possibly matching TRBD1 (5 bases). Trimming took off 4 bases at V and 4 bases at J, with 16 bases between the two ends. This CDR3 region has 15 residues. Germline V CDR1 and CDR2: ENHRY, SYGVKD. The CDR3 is CAISGQTLTPYGYTF. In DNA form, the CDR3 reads TGTGCCATCAGTGGACAGACACTCACACCCTATGGCTACACCTTC.